Ten or more counts support the clone carrying this TCR beta chain. The sample comes from a study of Graves' ophthalmopathy and Graves' hyperthyroidism. Between the trimmed V and J ends, which lost 4 bases and 2 bases, there was a span of 8 bases. This CDR3 is built from 13 residues. CDR1 MNHEY and CDR2 SMNVEV come from the germline V gene (reference sequence). The diagnosis was founded upon clinical symptoms, serum thyroxine, TRAb, thyroid ultrasound and orbital computed tomography. Amplified TCR beta CDR3 regions were obtained using RNA transcripts as template. HTBI-primed RT-PCR formed the first round, and a multiplex PCR formed the second. TCRdb used MiXCR to reprocess the multiplex PCR reads, holding one entry per CDR3 protein. Of 300,000 or so distinct CDR3 sequences listed, 15% to 20% are singletons.

Sequencing was done on a sample of peripheral blood. The sequence was obtained from an adult man with Graves' ophthalmopathy. The rearrangement joins TRBV27 to TRBJ2-5; D perhaps matches TRBD1 (6 bases). The CDR3 loop reads CASSYRVQETQYF. The CDR3 coding sequence is TGTGCCAGCAGTTACAGGGTTCAAGAGACCCAGTACTTC.